This T cell receptor beta chain was profiled in a study of blood T cell repertoires in COVID-19. Original analysis: From reference gene primer amplification, estimates of nucleated cell counts were derived. Profiled with immunoSEQ multiplex PCR; TCRdb holds only in-frame clones, not every one. V and J calls and clone size are given by that table; D and trimming were obtained from the DNA. The sample includes approximately 93,000 clones, roughly 78% seen only once; the top ten take approximately 15%. The receptor comes from a woman of 80 years or more with acute or convalescent COVID-19. Material for sequencing was peripheral blood.

CDR3 DNA: TGCAGTGCTAGAGATCCCCGGGGGCAGTTCTTC. Its translation is CSARDPRGQFF. This chain links TRBV20-1 with TRBJ2-1; perhaps TRBD2 as D (5 bases). There are 11 residues in the CDR3. V shed 0 bases and J shed 12 bases, with 9 bases lying between them. Germline loops: CDR1 DFQATT, CDR2 SNEGSKA (reference sequence).